This T cell receptor beta chain was sequenced during a study of T cell responses to AZD1222 COVID-19 vaccine listed by TCRdb under 2021. With regard to the full study: A total of 233 trial participants underwent TCR sequencing, of whom 207 had received two doses of AZD1222 and about 25 had received two doses of the MenACWY control vaccine. Trial participants were enrolled by age into subgroups of 18-55, 56-69 and 70-plus years, and roughly 150, 30 and 60 TCR-sequenced participants, respectively, were included in these subgroups. Overall study outcomes, separate from this receptor: Epitopes outside the regions mutated in the B.1.351 and B.1.1.7 variants were reportedly recognized by nearly half of the unique spike-specific TCRs. Participants were mostly white British, with more females than males. The authors suggested clonal diversity may have been underestimated. After two AZD1222 doses, both the breadth and the depth of spike-specific TCRs were significantly higher than at day 0 and than in MenACWY recipients. Conclusions about previously exposed vaccinees were limited because only six or seven AZD1222 recipients were SARS-CoV-2 seropositive at baseline. The vaccine-associated CD4 TCRs covered the entire spike protein, and the dominant responses fell in regions 160-218 and 743-854. The 56-69-year group was small, and its depth increase did not reach significance, likely because of low power. Because no samples from the day 14 peak response were available, repertoires could be characterized only after the peak T cell response.

The time point label corresponds to: baseline before first vaccination. This specimen's treatment or condition label, per the study, means: meningococcal conjugate vaccine given as trial control. Samples from vaccinated people were obtained from the UK trials COV001 and COV002, which included a single-blind randomized controlled phase 2/3 trial of AZD1222 (ChAdOx1 nCoV-19) in healthy adults. For TCRbeta chain sequencing, PBMC samples were collected from trial participants at day 0 and at day 28 after the second dose. Including the terminal cysteine and phenylalanine, the CDR3 comprises 14 residues. Only CDR3 DNA remains: 42 bases, in frame from the first base. V lost 4 bases and J lost 0 bases; the stretch between them is 10 bases long. Via the germline V gene (reference sequence), CDR1 is GTSNPN and CDR2 SVGIG. Comments on this clone: It has no known antigen specificity. No much larger clone is present one base from it, and per-base qualities are unavailable.

The CDR3 regions of human TCRbeta chains were analyzed by immunosequencing. Per the source publication's procedure: Repertoire TCRs were checked for matches against a reference library of SARS-CoV-2-specific TCRs that had been generated using the MIRA antigen-specificity platform. Breadth was defined as the fraction of unique TCRs that were SARS-CoV-2-associated. Depth was defined as the fraction of total T cells that were SARS-CoV-2-associated. Using the MIRA data, every spike-specific TCR was mapped to the spike region that the TCR reacted to and assigned to either a CD4 or a CD8 class. Log10-transformed breadth and depth values were compared by one-way ANOVA with Sidak's multiple comparisons tests. Here the immuneACCESS table is served through TCRdb, limited to in-frame sequences with V and J called. Missing clones are a known gap in these copies; in checked studies unresolved V genes cover under half, and the rest lacks a known reason. V and J calls and clone size are given by that table; D and trimming were obtained from the DNA. The sample has about 78,000 clones on record, 88% of them singletons. The ten most abundant clones make up around 5.1% of the sample.

This clonotype was obtained from an adult in good health. The V and J segments used are TRBV30 and TRBJ1-3; the D gene is perhaps TRBD1, from 6 matching bases. The sequences come from peripheral blood, collected on day 0 of MenACWY control vaccination. CDR3 sequence: CAWTQGNSGNTIYF. The DNA sequence is as follows: TGTGCCTGGACTCAGGGGAACTCTGGAAACACCATATATTTT. When the CDR3 is completed using the reference TRBV30 and TRBJ1-3 genes on either side, the full variable domain is SQTIHQWPATLVQPVGSPLSLECTVEGTSNPNLYWYRQAAGRGLQLLFYSVGIGQISSEVPQNLSASRPQDRQFILSSKKLLLSDSGFYLCAWTQGNSGNTIYFGEGSWLTVV.